At least ten counts were recorded for the clone carrying this TCR beta chain. Its cognate antigen is unknown. This entry comes from a study of T cell repertoires in cytomegalovirus infection. MiXCR, run by TCRdb on the reads, gives a single entry per CDR3 protein. The sample records roughly 150,000 distinct CDR3 sequences, 23% being singletons. This CDR3 spans 14 amino acids. V was shortened by 3 bases and J by 1 base, with 7 bases between the two germline ends. CDR1 and CDR2 from the germline V gene are SEHNR and FQNEAQ (reference sequence). Findings and caveats of the study: Adding up the frequency of public TCR beta families identified people who carried CMV plus the relevant HLA.

The gene calls are TRBV7-9 and TRBJ2-1; D call uncertain. This TCR came from a human donor in good health (CMV status not recorded). Some clones in this sample may be carry-over from other donors' samples. Source material: PBMCs. The chain's CDR3 is CASSFPGSYNEQFF. Written as DNA, the CDR3 is TGTGCCAGCAGCTTCCCCGGGTCCTACAATGAGCAGTTCTTC.